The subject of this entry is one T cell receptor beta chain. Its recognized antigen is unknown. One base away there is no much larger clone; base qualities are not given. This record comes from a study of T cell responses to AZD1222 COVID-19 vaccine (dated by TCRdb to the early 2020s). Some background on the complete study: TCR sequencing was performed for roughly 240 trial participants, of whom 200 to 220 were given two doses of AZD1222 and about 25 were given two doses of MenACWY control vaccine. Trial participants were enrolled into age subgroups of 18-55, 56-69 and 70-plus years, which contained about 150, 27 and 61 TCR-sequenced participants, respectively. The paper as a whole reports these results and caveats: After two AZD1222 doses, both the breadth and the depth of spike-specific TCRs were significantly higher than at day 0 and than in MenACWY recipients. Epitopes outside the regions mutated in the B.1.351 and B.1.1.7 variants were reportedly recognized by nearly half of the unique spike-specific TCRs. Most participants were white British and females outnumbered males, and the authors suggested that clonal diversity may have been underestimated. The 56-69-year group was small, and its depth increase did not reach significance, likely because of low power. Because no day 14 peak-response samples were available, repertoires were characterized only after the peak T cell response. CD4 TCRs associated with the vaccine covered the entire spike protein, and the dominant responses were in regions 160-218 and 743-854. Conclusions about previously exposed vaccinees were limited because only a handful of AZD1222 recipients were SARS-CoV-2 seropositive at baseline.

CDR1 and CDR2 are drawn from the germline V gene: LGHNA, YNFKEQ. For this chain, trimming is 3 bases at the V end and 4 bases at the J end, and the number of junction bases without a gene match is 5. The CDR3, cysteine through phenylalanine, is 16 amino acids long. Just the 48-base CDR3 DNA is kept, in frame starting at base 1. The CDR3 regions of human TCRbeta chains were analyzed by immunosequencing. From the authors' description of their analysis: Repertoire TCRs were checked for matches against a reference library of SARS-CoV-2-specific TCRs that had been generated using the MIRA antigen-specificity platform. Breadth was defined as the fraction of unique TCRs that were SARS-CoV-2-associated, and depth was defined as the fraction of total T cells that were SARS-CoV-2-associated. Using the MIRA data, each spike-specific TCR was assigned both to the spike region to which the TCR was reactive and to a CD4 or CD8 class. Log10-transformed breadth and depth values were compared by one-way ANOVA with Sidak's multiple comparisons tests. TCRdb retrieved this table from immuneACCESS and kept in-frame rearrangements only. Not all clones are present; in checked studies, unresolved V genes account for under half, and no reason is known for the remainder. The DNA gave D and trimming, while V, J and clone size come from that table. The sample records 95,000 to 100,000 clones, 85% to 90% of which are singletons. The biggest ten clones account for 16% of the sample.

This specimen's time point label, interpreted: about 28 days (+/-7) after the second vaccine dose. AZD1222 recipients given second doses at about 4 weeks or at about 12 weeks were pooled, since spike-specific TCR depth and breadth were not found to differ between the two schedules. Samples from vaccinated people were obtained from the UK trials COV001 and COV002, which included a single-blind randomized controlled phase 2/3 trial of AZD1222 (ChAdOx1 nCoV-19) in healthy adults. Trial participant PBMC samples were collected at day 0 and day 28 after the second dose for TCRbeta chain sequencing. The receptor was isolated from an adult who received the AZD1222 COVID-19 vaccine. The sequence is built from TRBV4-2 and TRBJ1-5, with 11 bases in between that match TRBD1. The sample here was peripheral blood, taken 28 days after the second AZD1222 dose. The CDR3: CASSQLGQGANQPQHF. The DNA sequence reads TGTGCCAGCAGCCAGCTCGGACAGGGGGCTAATCAGCCCCAGCATTTT.